This T cell receptor (beta chain) was sequenced in a study of T cells in localized non-small cell lung cancer (TCRdb year 2020). About the full investigation: T cell repertoires of about 230 early-stage NSCLC patients were analyzed, with tumors being compared against uninvolved tumor-adjacent lungs. All 240 or so NSCLC patients in the cohort were treatment-naive and had localized lung tumors that were resected. Of the NSCLC patients, 129 were male and approximately 110 were female, and the mean age was about 69 years. The study at large found these results: Longer overall survival was associated with higher T cell density in blood, whereas shorter survival was associated with higher clonality in adjacent lung. The highest T cell clonality was observed in uninvolved tumor-adjacent lung, where clonality exceeded that of tumor, suggesting that antigenic responses were more focused in uninvolved tumor-adjacent lung. Since the design was exploratory, TCR variables were selected using unadjusted p-values with no false-discovery rate correction. A median of around 57 of the top 100 tumor clones were detected in paired uninvolved adjacent lung, and around 30 of these tumor clones were also found among the top 100 clones of the paired uninvolved adjacent lung. Because multi-region sequencing of the tumors was not done, intratumor heterogeneity could not be ruled out.

The CDR3 holds 15 amino acids from the cysteine to the phenylalanine. Only the CDR3 portion is preserved as DNA: 45 bases, with reading frame beginning at the first base. V lost 8 bases and J lost 4 bases; the stretch between them is 20 bases long. Sequences LNHDA (CDR1) and SQIVND (CDR2) are obtained from the germline V gene (reference sequence). Worth noting for this clone: No antigen is known for it. No base qualities exist here, and no much larger clone lies one base off it.

The immunoSEQ Assay was used to sequence TCR beta CDR3 regions from DNA. The authors' analysis ran thus. T cell density was computed as TCR beta template counts normalized to usable DNA estimated by amplifying housekeeping genes. Richness was estimated with the preseqR package, extrapolating to 400,000 templates for PBMC samples and 120,000 templates for tissue samples. Clonality was defined by subtracting Pielou's evenness from one. Tissue-enriched TCRs were identified through differential abundance testing performed on productive amino-acid clonotypes, with a minimum total count of 5 and an alpha of 0.1. Repertoire overlap between compartments was quantified with the Jaccard Index and Morisita Overlap Index. GLIPH grouped TCR beta CDR3s together with public tetramer-defined viral CDR3s, and a viral motif had to include at least three viral sequences and show V-gene enrichment. TCRdb retrieved this table from immuneACCESS and kept in-frame rearrangements only. Not all clones are present; in checked studies, unresolved V genes account for under half, and no reason is known for the remainder. V and J calls and clone size are those listed in that table; D and trimming were worked out from the DNA. Here the sample has 2,500 to 3,500 clones; about 42% occur a single time. The top ten clones comprise 8% to 8.5% of the sample.

Uninvolved adjacent lung was sampled at least 2 cm away from the tumor margin, and two independent pathologists confirmed that the tissue had no atypia. At diagnosis, tumor, uninvolved tumor-adjacent lung and peripheral blood were collected and then preserved as a mix of FFPE and fresh-frozen material. The chain is assembled from TRBV19 and TRBJ1-1; a weak D assignment points to TRBD1 (6 bases agree). This TCR was sampled from a woman aged 40-70 years with stage I lung adenocarcinoma. Sequencing was performed on normal lung tissue next to the tumor, taken before any cancer treatment. CDR3 protein: CASHRGASGRTEAFF. The nucleotides are TGTGCCAGTCATAGGGGGGCATCAGGGCGCACTGAAGCTTTCTTT. The entire variable domain, with the stretches around the CDR3 drawn from the reference TRBV19 and TRBJ1-1 proteins, is DGGITQSPKYLFRKEGQNVTLSCEQNLNHDAMYWYRQDPGQGLRLIYYSQIVNDFQKGDIAEGYSVSREKKESFPLTVTSAQKNPTAFYLCASHRGASGRTEAFFGQGTRLTVV.